One sample yielded the 3 T cell receptor beta chains listed below, sequenced in a study of cytomegalovirus exposure and HLA in healthy donors. PCR amplification relied on 60 Vbeta primers (plus 13 Jbeta primers). The method was immunoSEQ multiplex PCR; TCRdb's version includes in-frame clones alone and lacks a portion of them. The sample has approximately 260,000 clones, 85% to 95% seen once. The sequenced material came from PBMCs. These receptors originate from a girl aged 2 to 9 in good health and CMV-seronegative.

V usage is TRBV30 and J usage is TRBJ1-5; D gene unclear. This CDR3 has 13 amino acids. The germline CDR1 and CDR2 sequences are GTSNPN and SVGIG (reference sequence). Trimming cost V 5 bases and J 0 bases, with 8 bases left between them. Here the CDR3 DNA reads TGTGCCTGGGGGAGAGATAGCAATCAGCCCCAGCATTTT. Its translation: CAWGRDSNQPQHF.

The genes are TRBV28 and TRBJ2-7, with 11 bases lining up with TRBD1. This CDR3 contains 15 residues. Per the germline V gene, CDR1 is MDHEN and CDR2 is SYDVKM. The J segment lost 6 bases and the V segment lost 6 bases, leaving 10 bases of the junction unmatched. The CDR3 is CASSTKDRGLSEQYF. The CDR3, as DNA: TGTGCCAGCAGCACCAAGGACAGGGGGCTAAGCGAGCAGTACTTC. Combining the CDR3 with reference TRBV28 and TRBJ2-7 gives the whole variable domain DVKVTQSSRYLVKRTGEKVFLECVQDMDHENMFWYRQDPGLGLRLIYFSYDVKMKEKGDIPEGYSVSREKKERFSLILESASTNQTSMYLCASSTKDRGLSEQYFGPGTRLTVT.

The V and J genes are TRBV7-9 and TRBJ1-1; D gene uncertain. CDR3 size: 12 residues. Trimming stripped 4 bases from V and 5 bases from J, with 8 bases between. Germline V gene data show CDR1 as SEHNR and CDR2 as FQNEAQ (reference sequence). CDR3 nucleotides: TGTGCCAGCAGCTCGGGGAGAACTGAAGCTTTCTTT. Protein sequence: CASSSGRTEAFF.